This entry lists 18 T cell receptor beta chains sequenced from one sample in a study of blood T cells in healthy people across ages. A sample-barcoded 5' primer and a J-beta primer mix were used in a second PCR of roughly 7 to 11 cycles. TCRdb used MiXCR to reprocess the 5' RACE reads, holding one entry per CDR3 protein. Of more than 700,000 distinct CDR3 sequences in the sample, about 46% were seen once. Source material: blood. These TCRs come from a man older than 75 in good health.

The V call is TRBV5-1, the J call TRBJ1-6; the D is unclear. CDR1 is SGHRS, CDR2 YFSETQ, per germline. CDR3 size: 16 residues. Trimming shortened V by 0 bases and J by 9 bases, and 16 bases separated the two germline ends. CDR3 loop: CASSLAGDTLISPLHF. Here the CDR3 DNA reads TGCGCCAGCAGCTTGGCCGGAGACACGCTCATTTCACCCCTCCACTTT.

J is TRBJ1-2 and V is TRBV20-1; TRBD1 aligns across 7 bases. CDR1 is DFQATT and CDR2 is SNEGSKA in the germline V gene (reference sequence). The CDR3 sequence is 13 residues long. The ends lost 4 bases at V and 2 bases at J; junction bases unmatched: 4. CDR3: CSATQGGNYGYTF. In nucleotides, the CDR3 is TGCAGTGCTACCCAGGGGGGAAACTATGGCTACACCTTC.

This rearrangement joins TRBV29-1 to TRBJ2-4, with D possibly TRBD2 on 5 matching bases. Germline CDR1 is SQVTM and CDR2 is ANQGSEA. The CDR3 covers 13 residues. With 7 bases removed from V and 6 bases from J, the gap between germline ends came to 16 bases. The CDR3 region is CSAAGGVTNIQYF. The CDR3 nucleotides read TGCAGCGCCGCGGGCGGAGTAACAAACATTCAGTACTTC.

The count of this clonotype is one. A read error may produce the germline difference seen at one junction end. This sequence joins TRBV28 and TRBJ2-1; no definite D call. Germline V gene data show CDR1 as MDHEN and CDR2 as SYDVKM. This CDR3 is built from 13 residues. The CDR3: CAGSLRWQVEQFF. CDR3 sequence (DNA): TGTGCCGGCAGTTTACGGTGGCAGGTGGAGCAGTTCTTC.

J is TRBJ2-1 and V is TRBV5-1, with 7 bases matching TRBD1. V shed 4 bases and J 7 bases; nucleotides not matched to a gene: 5. CDR1 is SGHRS, CDR2 YFSETQ, per germline. CDR3 length equals 13 residues. In nucleotides, the CDR3 is TGCGCCAGCAGCGTGACAGGGCGGAATGAGCAGTTCTTC. The encoded protein is CASSVTGRNEQFF.

This clonotype has ten or more counts. This chain connects TRBV29-1 to TRBJ2-5; 11 bases match TRBD2. V shed 4 bases and J 1 base; nucleotides not matched to a gene: 8. The CDR3 length is 16 residues. Germline values: CDR1 SQVTM, CDR2 ANQGSEA. The CDR3 protein is CSVVRGTSGAQETQYF. Here the CDR3 DNA reads TGCAGCGTTGTCCGCGGGACTAGCGGAGCCCAAGAGACCCAGTACTTC.

This clonotype is a singleton in its sample. This chain links TRBV6-5 with TRBJ1-1, with 7 bases fitting TRBD1. The V gene end was trimmed by 5 bases and the J gene end by 1 base; junction bases not matched to a gene: 7. CDR1 MNHEY and CDR2 SVGAGI come from the germline V gene. There are 15 residues in the CDR3. In DNA, the CDR3 is TGTGCCAGCAGTGCGGGGGGGACAGAGAACACTGAAGCTTTCTTT. It codes for CASSAGGTENTEAFF.

This sequence joins TRBV2 and TRBJ2-3; no reliable D call. This CDR3 has 14 residues. CDR1 is SNHLY and CDR2 is FYNNEI in the germline V gene. The V gene lost 2 bases and the J gene lost 2 bases, with 8 bases spanning the gap. The CDR3 bases are TGTGCCAGCAGTGAACTAGTGTTCACAGATACGCAGTATTTT. This sequence encodes CASSELVFTDTQYF.

The V gene is TRBV21-1, the J gene TRBJ1-6. TRBV21-1 counts as a pseudogene. The CDR3 consists of 15 residues. CDR3 coding DNA: TGTGCCAGCAGCAAAGGGGAGGCCTATAATTCACCCCTCCACTTT. As protein: CASSKGEAYNSPLHF.

This rearrangement joins TRBV30 to TRBJ1-4; 10 positions agree with TRBD1. From germline, CDR1 is GTSNPN and CDR2 SVGIG (reference sequence). V lost 0 bases and J lost 8; bases outside the gene matches: 3. The CDR3 spans 14 residues. The CDR3 DNA follows: TGTGCCTGGAGTGTTGGGACAGGGGAGGAAAAACTGTTTTTT. Translated, it gives CAWSVGTGEEKLFF.

The V call is TRBV20-1, the J call TRBJ2-7, with D possibly matching TRBD2 (5 bases). The CDR3 length is 14 residues. V lost 6 bases, J lost 1 base, and 16 bases lay in between. Germline V lookup: CDR1 DFQATT, CDR2 SNEGSKA (reference sequence). CDR3 sequence (DNA): TGCAGTGCCCTTTCCCTCGGGGTTTCCTACGAGCAGTACTTC. The encoded protein is CSALSLGVSYEQYF.

This clonotype was detected a few times. The chain recombines TRBV20-1 with TRBJ2-7; the D gene could be TRBD1 or TRBD2 (5 bases each). V lost 4 bases and J lost 3, with 13 bases in between. CDR1 is DFQATT, CDR2 SNEGSKA, per germline (reference sequence). The CDR3 extends over 13 amino acids. CDR3 nucleotides: TGCAGTGCTAAACCGGGACCGAACTACGAGCAGTACTTC. Protein sequence: CSAKPGPNYEQYF.

This clonotype has just a few counts. A much larger clone is a single base away; this may be a read error. This chain joins TRBV20-1 and TRBJ2-5, with 8 nucleotides matching TRBD2. This CDR3 has 20 amino acids. CDR1 is DFQATT and CDR2 is SNEGSKA in the germline V gene (reference sequence). The V gene end was trimmed by 0 bases and the J gene end by 11 bases; junction bases not matched to a gene: 29. This chain's CDR3 is CSARDPGGEAGDTPIDEQYF. Written as DNA, the CDR3 is TGCAGTGCTAGAGATCCGGGGGGAGAAGCGGGAGATACCCCTATTGATGAGCAGTACTTC.

The chain couples TRBV12-3 or TRBV12-4 to TRBJ2-3; D is undetermined. Trimming removed 8 bases at V and 13 bases at J, with 16 bases between. The CDR3 is made up of 11 amino acids. CDR3 region: CASGIGQKKYF. The DNA of the CDR3 is TGTGCCAGCGGAATTGGGCAGAAGAAGTATTTT.

The chain links TRBV5-1 to TRBJ2-7, with 12 bases matching TRBD2. The CDR3 consists of 15 residues. V was clipped by 2 bases and J by 1 base; unmatched bases: 1. The V gene's germline CDR1 is SGHRS and CDR2 YFSETQ. The CDR3 DNA follows: TGCGCCAGCAGCTTCCTAGCGGGAGGGTCCTACGAGCAGTACTTC. It codes for CASSFLAGGSYEQYF.

This clonotype was detected only a few times. This chain connects TRBV7-2 to TRBJ2-7; a possible D gene is TRBD2 (6 bases). The length of the CDR3 is 14 residues. Looked up from germline, CDR1 is SGHTA and CDR2 is FQGNSA. V was pared by 8 bases and J by 0 bases, with 14 bases between. DNA for the CDR3: TGTGCCAGCGACACGGGAGTACCCTCCTACGAGCAGTACTTC. Protein sequence: CASDTGVPSYEQYF.

V is TRBV29-1 and J is TRBJ1-2, with 7 bases identical to TRBD1. Germline CDR1 reads SQVTM; CDR2 reads ANQGSEA. V lost 3 bases to trimming and J lost 6 bases; unmatched junction nucleotides: 1. The CDR3 loop spans 11 amino acids. CDR3 loop: CSVETGNGYTF. CDR3 nucleotide sequence: TGCAGCGTTGAGACAGGGAATGGCTACACCTTC.

About this clonotype itself: This may be a read error: a much more frequent sequence differs by one nucleotide. For the CDR3, the DNA is TGCAGTGCATTAAGCGGGAGAGCCTACAATGAGCAGTACTTC. Protein: CSALSGRAYNEQYF. This chain links TRBV20-1 with TRBJ2-1, with 8 bases that match TRBD2. The closer fit of TRBJ2-7 to the DNA end suggests the J call may be wrong. The CDR3 loop spans 14 amino acids. The germline V gene encodes CDR1 DFQATT and CDR2 SNEGSKA (reference sequence).